Reported below is one T cell receptor (beta chain). Original processing methods: Amplification with reference gene primers provided the estimates of nucleated cell counts. Profiling relied on immunoSEQ multiplex PCR, and the TCRdb table lists in-frame clones only, not all of them. V, J and clone size derive from that table, while D and trimming were established from the DNA sequence. The table includes about 250,000 clones, 83% detected once. Germline-derived CDR1 and CDR2 are GTSNPN and SVGIG (reference sequence). CDR3 length equals 18 residues. J was trimmed by 4 bases and V by 1 base; bases with no gene match: 16. The sample comes from a study of blood T cell repertoires in COVID-19. Overall study: Italy, Spain and the United States were the sources of the convalescent and acute COVID-19 samples.

Sequenced material: peripheral blood. This clonotype originated in a human donor in a cohort sampled during active COVID-19. This chain connects TRBV30 to TRBJ1-2, with 9 bases lining up with TRBD1. The CDR3 loop reads CAWSDHPLEGQGVYGYTF. In DNA form, the CDR3 reads TGTGCCTGGAGTGACCACCCTTTGGAGGGACAGGGTGTCTATGGCTACACCTTC.